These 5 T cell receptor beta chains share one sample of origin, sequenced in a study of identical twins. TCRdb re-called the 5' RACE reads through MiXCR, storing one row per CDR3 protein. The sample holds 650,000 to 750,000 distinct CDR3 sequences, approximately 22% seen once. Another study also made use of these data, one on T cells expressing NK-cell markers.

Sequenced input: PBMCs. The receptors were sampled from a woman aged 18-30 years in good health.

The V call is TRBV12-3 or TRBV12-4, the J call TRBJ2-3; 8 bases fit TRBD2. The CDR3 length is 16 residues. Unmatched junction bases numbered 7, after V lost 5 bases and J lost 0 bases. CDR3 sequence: CASSASSGSSTDTQYF. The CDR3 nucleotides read TGTGCCAGCAGTGCGTCTAGCGGGTCTAGCACAGATACGCAGTATTTT.

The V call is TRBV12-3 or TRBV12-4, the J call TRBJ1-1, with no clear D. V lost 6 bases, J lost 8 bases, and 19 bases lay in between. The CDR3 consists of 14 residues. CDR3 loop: CASSTSAINTEAFF. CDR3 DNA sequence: TGTGCCAGCAGCACCTCTGCGATCAATACCGAAGCTTTCTTT.

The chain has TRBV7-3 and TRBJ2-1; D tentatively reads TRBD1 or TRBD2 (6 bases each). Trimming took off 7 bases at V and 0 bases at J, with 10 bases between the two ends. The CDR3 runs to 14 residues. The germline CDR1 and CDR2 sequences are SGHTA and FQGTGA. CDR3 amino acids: CASKKGGSYNEQFF. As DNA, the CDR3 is TGTGCCAGCAAAAAGGGGGGCTCCTACAATGAGCAGTTCTTC.

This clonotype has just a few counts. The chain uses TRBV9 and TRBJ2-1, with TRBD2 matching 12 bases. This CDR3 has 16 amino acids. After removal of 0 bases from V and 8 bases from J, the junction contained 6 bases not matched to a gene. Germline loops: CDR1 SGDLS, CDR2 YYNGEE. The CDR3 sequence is CASSVVKTSGGHEQFF. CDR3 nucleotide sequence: TGTGCCAGCAGCGTAGTTAAGACTAGCGGGGGCCATGAGCAGTTCTTC.

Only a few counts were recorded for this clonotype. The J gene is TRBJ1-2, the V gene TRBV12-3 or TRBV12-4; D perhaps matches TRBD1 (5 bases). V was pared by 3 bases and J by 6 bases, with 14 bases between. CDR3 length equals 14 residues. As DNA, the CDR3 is TGTGCCAGCAGTTTTCTTCAGGGAGGGAATGGCTACACCTTC. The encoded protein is CASSFLQGGNGYTF.